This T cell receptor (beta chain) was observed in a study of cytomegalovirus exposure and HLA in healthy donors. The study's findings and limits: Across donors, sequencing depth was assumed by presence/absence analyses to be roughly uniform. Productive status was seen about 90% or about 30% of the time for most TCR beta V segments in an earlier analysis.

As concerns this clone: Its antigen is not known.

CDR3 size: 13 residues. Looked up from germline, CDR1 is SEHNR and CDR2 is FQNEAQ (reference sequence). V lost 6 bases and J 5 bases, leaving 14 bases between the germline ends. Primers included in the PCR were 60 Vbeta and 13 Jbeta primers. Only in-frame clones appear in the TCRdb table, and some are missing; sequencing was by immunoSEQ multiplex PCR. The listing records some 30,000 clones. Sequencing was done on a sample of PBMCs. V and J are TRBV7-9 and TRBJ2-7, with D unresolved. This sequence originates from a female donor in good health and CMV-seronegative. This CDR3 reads CASRLTQSHEQYF. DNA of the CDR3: TGTGCCAGCAGACTAACCCAAAGCCACGAGCAGTACTTC.